The clone carrying this T cell receptor beta chain was picked up many times. Its antigen is currently unknown. The data were taken from a study of Graves' ophthalmopathy and Graves' hyperthyroidism. Amplified TCR beta CDR3 regions were obtained using RNA transcripts as template. HTBI primers were employed in first-round RT-PCR, then a second-round multiplex PCR followed. TCRdb used MiXCR to reprocess the multiplex PCR reads, holding one entry per CDR3 protein. Of more than 1,000,000 distinct CDR3 sequences detected, 35% to 40% appear once; the ten largest clones hold around 10%. Newly diagnosed, the hyperthyroidism patients had under 2 months' duration and were aged 18 to 65. Other autoimmune diseases, uncontrolled infections, pregnancy or lactation led to the exclusion of patients. Whole-study results and caveats: In blood, most expanded thyroid clonotypes above 0.001 frequency were also detected. Discriminating ophthalmopathy from stable hyperthyroidism, a 13-signature model attained a sensitivity of 85% to 90% and a specificity of just under 84%.

The receptor's source is an adult man with Graves' hyperthyroidism. What was sequenced was peripheral blood or thyroid tissue (not recorded which).

DNA of the CDR3: TGTGCCAGCACATTAGAGGGCTTCCAAGAGACCCAGTACTTC. It codes for CASTLEGFQETQYF. The chain combines TRBV2 with TRBJ2-5; D perhaps matches TRBD2 (5 bases). The germline V and J ends were trimmed by 7 bases and 1 base, with 13 bases remaining between them. The CDR3 has 14 residues. The germline CDR1 and CDR2 sequences are SNHLY and FYNNEI.